Shown below are 8 T cell receptor beta chains from a single sample sequenced in a study of blood T cells in healthy people across ages. The second PCR ran about 6 to 11 cycles with a sample-barcoded 5' primer and J-beta primers. A single record per CDR3 protein comes from TCRdb applying MiXCR to the 5' RACE reads. The table includes roughly 1 million distinct CDR3 sequences, 25% detected once. Another study also made use of these data, one on T cells of mothers and their children.

Sequencing input: blood. These receptors were obtained from a girl aged 2 to 9 in good health.

This clonotype was seen repeatedly, ten times or more. The chain carries TRBV7-2 and TRBJ2-5; 9 bases align to TRBD2. This CDR3 is built from 14 residues. Trimming removed 11 bases from V and 4 bases from J; junction bases left unmatched: 11. Per the germline V gene, CDR1 is SGHTA and CDR2 is FQGNSA. The CDR3: CASASGGLGETQYF. In DNA form, the CDR3 reads TGTGCCTCGGCCAGCGGGGGGTTGGGAGAGACCCAGTACTTC.

This clonotype was detected only a few times. One junction end does not reproduce the germline sequence, and a read error may be involved. The chain couples TRBV11-2 to TRBJ2-2; TRBD2 matches at 8 bases. This CDR3 has 15 residues. Germline values: CDR1 SGHAT, CDR2 FQNNGV. DNA of the CDR3: TGTGTCAGCAGCTCACCCCTAGCGGGTACCGGGGAGCTGTTTTTT. This translates into CVSSSPLAGTGELFF.

V usage is TRBV5-1 and J usage is TRBJ2-7, with D perhaps matching TRBD1 or TRBD2 (6 bases each). The CDR3 is 14 residues long. The germline gives CDR1 SGHRS, CDR2 YFSETQ. The V and J ends lost 1 base and 3 bases respectively, with 11 bases between them. The CDR3 sequence: CASSLIRGDYEQYF. The CDR3 coding sequence is TGCGCCAGCAGCTTGATTAGGGGGGACTACGAGCAGTACTTC.

The chain joins TRBV20-1 to TRBJ2-2, with 8 bases identical to TRBD2. The ends lost 4 bases at V and 0 bases at J; junction bases unmatched: 4. The CDR3 is 15 amino acids. Germline V CDR1 and CDR2: DFQATT, SNEGSKA (reference sequence). In DNA form, the CDR3 reads TGCAGTGCTATGGAAGCGGGGGCGAACACCGGGGAGCTGTTTTTT. Its translation: CSAMEAGANTGELFF.

A few counts support this clonotype. V is TRBV6-5 and J is TRBJ2-6, with a tentative D call TRBD2 (6 bases). CDR3 length: 16 amino acids. Germline lookup yields CDR1 MNHEY and CDR2 SVGAGI. V lost 2 bases, J lost 2 bases, and 10 bases lay in between. CDR3 region: CASSYTGVAGANVLTF. The CDR3 DNA is TGTGCCAGCAGTTACACGGGGGTAGCTGGGGCCAACGTCCTGACTTTC.

In its sample, this clonotype was seen a few times. This chain uses TRBV4-2 with TRBJ1-4; no firm D call. Trimming took off 3 bases at V and 15 bases at J, with 14 bases between the two ends. The CDR3 covers 12 residues. Germline V lookup: CDR1 LGHNA, CDR2 YNFKEQ. The CDR3 reads CASSQGISRMFF. Written as DNA, the CDR3 is TGTGCCAGCAGCCAGGGAATTAGTAGGATGTTTTTT.

The genes are TRBV7-2 and TRBJ2-7; D possibly matches TRBD1 or TRBD2 (5 bases each). Per the germline V gene, CDR1 is SGHTA and CDR2 is FQGNSA. The V end was cut by 5 bases, the J end by 4 bases, with 12 bases between. This CDR3 region has 13 residues. CDR3 coding DNA: TGTGCCAGCAGCGCCGGGACCGAATACGAGCAGTACTTC. Protein sequence: CASSAGTEYEQYF. Looking up the rest from reference TRBV7-2 and TRBJ2-7 gives the full variable domain: GAGVSQSPSNKVTEKGKDVELRCDPISGHTALYWYRQSLGQGLEFLIYFQGNSAPDKSGLPSDRFSAERTGGSVSTLTIQRTQQEDSAVYLCASSAGTEYEQYFGPGTRLTVT.

The chain joins TRBV3-1 to TRBJ1-5; tentatively, D is TRBD1 (6 bases). V was clipped by 6 bases and J by 5 bases, with 17 bases between them. CDR1 is LGHDT and CDR2 is YNNKEL in the germline V gene (reference sequence). The CDR3 runs 15 residues. The CDR3 here is CASRGDRSTDQPQHF. The CDR3 region has the DNA TGTGCCAGCAGAGGCGACAGGTCAACCGATCAGCCCCAGCATTTT.